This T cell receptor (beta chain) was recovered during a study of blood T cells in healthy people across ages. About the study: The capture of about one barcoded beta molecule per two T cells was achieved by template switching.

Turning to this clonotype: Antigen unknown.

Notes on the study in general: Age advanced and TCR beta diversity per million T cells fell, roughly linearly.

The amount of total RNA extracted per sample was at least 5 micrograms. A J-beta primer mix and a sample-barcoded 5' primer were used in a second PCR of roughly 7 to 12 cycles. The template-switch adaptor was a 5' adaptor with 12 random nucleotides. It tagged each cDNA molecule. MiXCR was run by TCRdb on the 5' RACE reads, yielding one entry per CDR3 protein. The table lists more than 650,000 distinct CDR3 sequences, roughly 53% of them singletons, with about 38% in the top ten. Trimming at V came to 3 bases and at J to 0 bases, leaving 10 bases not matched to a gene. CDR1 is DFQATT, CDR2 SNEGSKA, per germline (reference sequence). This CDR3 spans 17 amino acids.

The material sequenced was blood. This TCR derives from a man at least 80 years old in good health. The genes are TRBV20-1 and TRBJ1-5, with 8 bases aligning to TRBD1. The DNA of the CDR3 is TGCAGTGCTAGTTCTGGGCAGGGGGCAGGTAGCAATCAGCCCCAGCATTTT. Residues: CSASSGQGAGSNQPQHF.